This T cell receptor (beta chain) was sequenced in a study of T cells in localized non-small cell lung cancer. Regarding the study as a whole: Turning up in adjacent lung were a median approximately 50 of the top 100 tumor clones. Multi-region tumor sequencing was not done, so intratumor heterogeneity could not be excluded. Compared with tumor, uninvolved adjacent lung displayed greater T cell clonality, ranking highest overall.

This CDR3 is 14 amino acids long. Trimming took 2 bases from V and 6 from J, leaving 12 bases between them. CDR1 is SGHDT and CDR2 is YYEEEE in the germline V gene. The data were produced by immunoSEQ multiplex PCR, yet TCRdb's version contains in-frame clones alone and is incomplete. The table records tens of thousands of clones, approximately 88% of them present only once. As regards this clone: What it binds is not known.

Sequences were derived from peripheral blood, sampled before any cancer treatment. The TCR comes from a female donor over 55 with stage I lung adenocarcinoma. J is TRBJ1-5 and V is TRBV5-6, with D hard to call. CDR3 coding DNA: TGTGCCAGCAGCTTACGGGATCGCGGTCAGCCCCAGCATTTT. Its translation: CASSLRDRGQPQHF.